This is a list of T cell receptor beta chains from one sample in a study of blood T cell repertoires in COVID-19. Sequencing was performed with immunoSEQ multiplex PCR; in TCRdb, only in-frame clones are kept and a portion is missing. Of some 100,000 clones in the sample, around 85% were seen once. Sequenced: peripheral blood. The receptor source for this set is a middle-aged man with active or convalescent COVID-19. The CDR3 runs from the conserved cysteine through the conserved F or W. The D gene is left open where the match is weak. Rows give clone size only sometimes, using once, few, many, or a class for an expanded clone.

clone_size	d_call	v_call	j_call	cdr3_nt	cdr3_aa
.	.	TRBV18	TRBJ2-7	TGTGCCAGCTCACCCAATTACGAGCAGTACTTC	CASSPNYEQYF
.	TRBD2	TRBV5-1	TRBJ2-7	TGCGCCAGCAGCTTGGAACTAGCGGGTGAGCAGTACTTC	CASSLELAGEQYF
.	TRBD2	TRBV19	TRBJ2-1	TGTGCCAGTAGTCCCCCCAGCGGGAGGGCCAAGTACAATGAGCAGTTCTTC	CASSPPSGRAKYNEQFF
.	.	TRBV6-5	TRBJ2-5	TGTGCCAGCAGGCAGACAGGTACCCAAGAGACCCAGTACTTC	CASRQTGTQETQYF
.	.	TRBV10-3	TRBJ1-2	TGTGCCATCAGTGGGCATCCAGGCGATTATGGCTACACCTTC	CAISGHPGDYGYTF
.	TRBD1	TRBV28	TRBJ2-7	TGTGCCAGCAGTTTTAGGGACAGGGACTACGAGCAGTACTTC	CASSFRDRDYEQYF
.	TRBD1	TRBV5-8	TRBJ2-1	TGTGCCAGCAGCGGGAGGACAGGGGGCTGGAATGAGCAGTTCTTC	CASSGRTGGWNEQFF
few	TRBD1	TRBV9	TRBJ2-1	TGTGCCAGCAGCCCCTCAGGGGGCAGGTCCTACAATGAGCAGTTCTTC	CASSPSGGRSYNEQFF
once	.	TRBV9	TRBJ2-3	TGTGCCAGCAGCGTAGTGTTGGCGGCGCAGTATTTT	CASSVVLAAQYF
.	.	TRBV21-1	TRBJ2-7	TGTGCCAGCCCCCGGGGTCCGATGCCCTACGAGCAGTACTTC	CASPRGPMPYEQYF
.	.	TRBV20-1	TRBJ2-2	TGCAGTGCTTATAACACCGGGGAGCTGTTTTTT	CSAYNTGELFF
.	.	TRBV7-8	TRBJ1-4	TGTGCCAGCAGCTTTCAGTCAGGGTATAATGAAAAACTGTTTTTT	CASSFQSGYNEKLFF
.	TRBD1	TRBV5-1	TRBJ1-5	TGCGCCAGCAGCCCCGGGACAGGGGAACAGCCCCAGCATTTT	CASSPGTGEQPQHF
.	TRBD1	TRBV2	TRBJ1-3	TGTGCCAGCAGCTTGGGACAGATAGGGGCAAGCTCTGGAAACACCATATATTTT	CASSLGQIGASSGNTIYF
once	TRBD1	TRBV24-1	TRBJ2-3	TGTGCCACCAGCCGGGACAGGGCTAGCACAGATACGCAGTATTTT	CATSRDRASTDTQYF
.	.	TRBV9	TRBJ2-7	TGTGCCAGCAGCGTAGCTACAGGACCCTACGAGCAGTACTTC	CASSVATGPYEQYF
.	TRBD2	TRBV4-1	TRBJ2-1	TGCGCCAGCAGCCAAACGACTAGCGGCAATGAGCAGTTCTTC	CASSQTTSGNEQFF
.	TRBD2	TRBV5-1	TRBJ2-1	TGCGCCAGCAGCTGGGGACTAGCGGAAGAGGGGGATGAGCAGTTCTTC	CASSWGLAEEGDEQFF